This is a list of T cell receptor beta chains from one sample in a study of blood T cell repertoires in COVID-19. Only in-frame clones appear in the TCRdb table, and some are missing; sequencing was by immunoSEQ multiplex PCR. The table shows 140,000 to 150,000 clones, with around four fifths occurring only once. The sequencing input was peripheral blood. The source of these receptors is a woman aged 35 to 49 with active or convalescent COVID-19. The CDR3 runs from the conserved cysteine through the conserved F or W. D genes are given only for firm matches.

d_call: NA
j_call: TRBJ1-6
v_call: TRBV15
cdr3_nt: TGTGCCACCAGCAGAGATTGGGCCGGTAATTCACCCCTCCACTTT
cdr3_aa: CATSRDWAGNSPLHF

d_call: TRBD1
j_call: TRBJ2-7
v_call: TRBV20-1
cdr3_nt: TGCAGTGCTAGTTCCGGACAGGGAGGCTCCTACGAGCAGTACTTC
cdr3_aa: CSASSGQGGSYEQYF

d_call: NA
j_call: TRBJ1-1
v_call: TRBV2
cdr3_nt: TGTGCCAGCAGAGGGACAATACAGGGCAGCACTGAAGCTTTCTTT
cdr3_aa: CASRGTIQGSTEAFF

d_call: TRBD1
j_call: TRBJ1-5
v_call: TRBV19
cdr3_nt: TGTGCCAGTAGTATCGACAGGGCCGGCAATCAGCCCCAGCATTTT
cdr3_aa: CASSIDRAGNQPQHF

d_call: NA
j_call: TRBJ1-2
v_call: TRBV18
cdr3_nt: TGTGCCAGCTCACCAAGGACCAGGACCTGGACAGACTATGGCTACACCTTC
cdr3_aa: CASSPRTRTWTDYGYTF

d_call: NA
j_call: TRBJ1-3
v_call: TRBV27
cdr3_nt: TGTGCCAGCAGTTTAGGGCAGGGTCGGGGGGGCACCATATATTTT
cdr3_aa: CASSLGQGRGGTIYF

d_call: NA
j_call: TRBJ1-4
v_call: TRBV2
cdr3_nt: TGTGCCCAGGGGAGGGGGACTAATGAAAAACTGTTTTTT
cdr3_aa: CAQGRGTNEKLFF

d_call: TRBD1
j_call: TRBJ2-7
v_call: TRBV15
cdr3_nt: TGTGCCACCAGCAGAGATTGGAGGACAGGGGGTGAGCAGTACTTC
cdr3_aa: CATSRDWRTGGEQYF

d_call: NA
j_call: TRBJ1-2
v_call: TRBV2
cdr3_nt: TGTGCCAGCAGTGGAGAGGTTACCGATGGCTACACCTTC
cdr3_aa: CASSGEVTDGYTF

d_call: TRBD1
j_call: TRBJ1-1
v_call: TRBV3-1/TRBV3-2
cdr3_nt: TGTGCCAGCAGCCTCAGGGGGCGGTGGGGTGAAGCTTTCTTT
cdr3_aa: CASSLRGRWGEAFF

d_call: NA
j_call: TRBJ2-2
v_call: TRBV28
cdr3_nt: TGTGCCAGCAGAATCACAGGGACCGGGGAGCTGTTTTTT
cdr3_aa: CASRITGTGELFF

d_call: TRBD1
j_call: TRBJ2-4
v_call: TRBV7-2
cdr3_nt: TGTGCCAGCAGCCCAAGGACAGGGAGTGGAAACATTCAGTACTTC
cdr3_aa: CASSPRTGSGNIQYF

d_call: TRBD1
j_call: TRBJ1-2
v_call: TRBV28
cdr3_nt: TGTGCCAGCAGAGCAAATCCGGGACAGGGGGGAGAGAACTATGGCTACACCTTC
cdr3_aa: CASRANPGQGGENYGYTF

d_call: NA
j_call: TRBJ2-3
v_call: TRBV2
cdr3_nt: TGTGCCAGCAGTGGTCCGGGGACAGATACGCAGTATTTT
cdr3_aa: CASSGPGTDTQYF